Many counts were recorded for the clone carrying this T cell receptor beta chain. Sequencing used immunoSEQ multiplex PCR; TCRdb keeps in-frame clones, though not all of them. The table lists about 6,700 clones, no singletons, with roughly 5.4% in the top ten. The entry originates in a study of T cells after posttransplantation cyclophosphamide. The CDR3 has 14 residues. Per the germline V gene, CDR1 is LNHDA and CDR2 is SQIVND (reference sequence). V lost 3 bases and J lost 2, with 8 bases in between. Treatment was busulfan-fludarabine conditioning, a marrow graft, and cyclophosphamide on days +3 and +4.

This sequence originates from a male patient aged 30 to 40 who received an allogeneic stem cell transplant from an unrelated donor, was CMV-positive, and had acute and chronic GVHD. Part of the T cells may come from the graft donor. This rearrangement joins TRBV19 to TRBJ1-5, with D perhaps matching TRBD1 (5 bases). The sample was PBMCs, taken after an allogeneic stem cell transplant with post-transplant cyclophosphamide. The CDR3 DNA follows: TGTGCCAGTAGTATCAGGGCAGGCAATCAGCCCCAGCATTTT. Protein product: CASSIRAGNQPQHF.